This T cell receptor (beta chain) was documented in a study of blood T cell repertoires in COVID-19. The wider study: Samples representing acute and convalescent COVID-19 were sourced from the United States, Italy and Spain. Sources were T cells, B-cell-depleted T cells, or PBMCs; the material itself was cDNA or gDNA.

Followed longitudinally, the Seattle patients had been enrolled during active infection. In the original analysis: Estimates of nucleated cell counts were drawn from the amplification of reference gene primers. The protocol was immunoSEQ multiplex PCR, while the TCRdb copy is restricted to in-frame clones and leaves out a portion. The DNA was the basis for D and trimming; V, J and clone size are from that table. The sample contains 300,000 to 350,000 clones, about 92% of which appear only once. Material for sequencing was peripheral blood. The receptor was derived from a woman aged 55 to 70 with COVID-19, enrolled during active disease.

The CDR3 region is CASSFRQGAGVFF. The CDR3 DNA sequence: TGTGCCAGCAGCTTTCGACAGGGGGCCGGAGTTTTCTTT. The chain joins TRBV5-5 to TRBJ1-1, with 10 bases fitting TRBD1. This CDR3 region has 13 residues. Germline V gene data show CDR1 as SGHKS and CDR2 as YYEKEE (reference sequence). The trim removed 2 bases at V and 13 bases at J, leaving 8 bases unmatched.